The next 4 T cell receptor beta chains were all read from a single sample in a study of blood T cell repertoires in COVID-19. TCRdb's table, derived via immunoSEQ multiplex PCR, lists solely in-frame clones and lacks some. Here the sample spans about 100,000 clones, roughly 84% being singletons. The sample taken for sequencing was peripheral blood. The receptors derive from a human donor in a cohort sampled during active COVID-19.

The chain recombines TRBV19 with TRBJ1-3; D is uncertain. The germline V and J ends were trimmed by 8 bases and 6 bases, with 5 bases remaining between them. The CDR3 runs 10 residues. The germline V gene encodes CDR1 LNHDA and CDR2 SQIVND (reference sequence). The CDR3 region is CASFLNTIYF. CDR3 nucleotides: TGTGCCAGTTTCCTAAACACCATATATTTT.

The chain combines TRBV21-1 with TRBJ2-3; TRBD1, the table's D call, lacks a check against the DNA. TRBV21-1 is designated a pseudogene. The length of the CDR3 is 22 residues. The CDR3 DNA sequence: TGTGCCAGCAGCCCACCCTACGGACAGCTCCTACCCAGTACCTATTGCACAGATACGCAGTATTTT. Its protein product is CASSPPYGQLLPSTYCTDTQYF.

This sequence joins TRBV15 and TRBJ1-4, with D perhaps TRBD1 (5 bases). Trimming removed 0 bases at V and 9 bases at J, with 11 bases between. CDR1 and CDR2 (germline): LNHNV, YYDKDF (reference sequence). The CDR3 totals 14 residues. The CDR3 nucleotides are TGTGCCACCAGCAGAGATTCTGGGGCCCAAAAACTGTTTTTT. It translates to CATSRDSGAQKLFF.

The chain combines TRBV5-1 with TRBJ1-2; the D gene is possibly TRBD1 (6 bases). The V end lost 0 bases, the J end lost 8 bases, and 11 bases lay between the germline ends. The V gene's germline CDR1 is SGHRS and CDR2 YFSETQ. CDR3 length: 13 amino acids. This chain's CDR3 is CASSLAGEGGYTF. The CDR3 nucleotides read TGCGCCAGCAGCTTGGCAGGGGAGGGAGGCTACACCTTC.